Listed below are T cell receptor beta chains from one sample, sequenced in a study of circulating and synovial CD4+ cells in juvenile arthritis. Only in-frame clones appear in the TCRdb table, and some are missing; sequencing was by immunoSEQ multiplex PCR. The sample yields some 1,800 clones, 90% to 96% seen once. The sequenced sample consisted of CD4+ T cells from synovial fluid. The receptors originated from a human donor with juvenile idiopathic arthritis. Both conserved end residues are part of each CDR3. A D gene is named only where the DNA matches it firmly. Not all rows give a size; the values are once, few, many and, for expanded clones, a class.

abundance	d_gene	v_gene	j_gene	len	CDR3aa	CDR3nt
NA	NA	TRBV5-4	TRBJ1-2	15	CASRNMGSPGYGYTF	TGTGCCAGCAGGAATATGGGTTCTCCGGGCTATGGCTACACCTTC
NA	TRBD2	TRBV27	TRBJ2-1	16	CASSTYSGRVYNEQFF	TGTGCCAGCAGTACTTATAGCGGGAGGGTTTACAATGAGCAGTTCTTC
NA	TRBD1	TRBV5-1	TRBJ1-1	15	CASSLGTAQSAEAFF	TGCGCCAGCAGCTTAGGGACAGCCCAATCGGCTGAAGCTTTCTTT
NA	NA	TRBV5-8	TRBJ1-4	15	CASSIQGLGREKLFF	TGTGCCAGCAGCATCCAGGGGCTCGGTAGGGAAAAACTGTTTTTT
few	TRBD1	TRBV19	TRBJ1-2	9	CATSGQGVF	TGTGCCACCTCCGGACAGGGGGTCTTC
NA	TRBD2	TRBV9	TRBJ2-5	15	CASSFSGTSGETQYF	TGTGCCAGCAGCTTCTCCGGGACTAGCGGGGAGACCCAGTACTTC
NA	NA	TRBV5-1	TRBJ2-7	13	CASNSRPGYEQYF	TGCGCCAGCAACTCCCGTCCGGGCTACGAGCAGTACTTC
NA	TRBD2	TRBV28	TRBJ2-1	15	CASSTSGENYNEQFF	TGTGCCAGCAGTACTAGCGGGGAGAACTACAATGAGCAGTTCTTC
NA	TRBD1	TRBV6-1	TRBJ1-2	14	CASSGGTVVYGYTF	TGTGCCAGCAGTGGAGGGACAGTAGTCTATGGCTACACCTTC
NA	NA	TRBV5-6	TRBJ1-5	14	CASSLLGAAQPQHF	TGTGCCAGCAGCTTATTGGGGGCGGCCCAGCCCCAGCATTTT
NA	TRBD1	TRBV7-3	TRBJ2-5	16	CASSPSTGGFGETQYF	TGTGCCAGCAGCCCATCGACAGGGGGCTTTGGAGAGACCCAGTACTTC
once	TRBD2	TRBV18	TRBJ2-1	17	CASSQWGTGGRADEQFF	TGTGCCAGCTCACAATGGGGGACTGGCGGGAGGGCCGATGAGCAGTTCTTC
once	NA	TRBV6-1	TRBJ1-1	13	CATDPEGNTEAFF	TGTGCCACAGACCCCGAGGGGAACACTGAAGCTTTCTTT
NA	NA	TRBV5-1	TRBJ2-3	16	CASSLYSSSSTDTQYF	TGCGCCAGCAGCTTGTATAGCAGCTCTAGCACAGATACGCAGTATTTT
NA	NA	TRBV5-1	TRBJ1-3	16	CASSLGPPGSGNTIYF	TGCGCCAGCAGCTTGGGGCCCCCGGGCTCTGGAAACACCATATATTTT
once	NA	TRBV7-3	TRBJ1-1	13	CASSLGRNTEAFF	TGTGCCAGCAGCTTAGGCAGAAACACTGAAGCTTTCTTT
NA	NA	TRBV29-1	TRBJ2-1	14	CSVAMTFSYNEQFF	TGCAGCGTTGCGATGACATTCTCCTACAATGAGCAGTTCTTC
NA	NA	TRBV19	TRBJ1-5	16	CASMKAEQERYQPQHF	TGTGCCAGTATGAAAGCCGAGCAGGAAAGGTATCAGCCCCAGCATTTT
NA	NA	TRBV7-3	TRBJ1-1	13	CASSPREGTEAFF	TGTGCCAGCAGCCCCCGGGAGGGCACTGAAGCTTTCTTT
NA	TRBD2	TRBV7-6	TRBJ2-3	14	CASSPRGGRDTQYF	TGTGCCAGCAGCCCAAGGGGAGGGAGAGATACGCAGTATTTT
NA	NA	TRBV15	TRBJ2-7	15	CATSTLVGGPREQYF	TGTGCCACCAGCACACTGGTAGGAGGGCCTAGGGAGCAGTACTTC
NA	NA	TRBV19	TRBJ2-7	13	CASSISQGHEQYF	TGTGCCAGTAGTATATCACAGGGCCACGAGCAGTACTTC
NA	NA	TRBV6-1	TRBJ1-6	16	CASSEFDLTYNSPLHF	TGTGCCAGCAGTGAGTTTGATTTGACATATAATTCCCCCCTCCACTTT
NA	TRBD1	TRBV19	TRBJ2-7	13	CASRTGPFGEQYF	TGTGCCAGTCGGACAGGACCTTTTGGGGAGCAGTACTTC
NA	TRBD1	TRBV7-9	TRBJ2-7	14	CASSSRTGTYEQYF	TGTGCCAGCAGTTCGCGGACAGGTACCTACGAGCAGTACTTC
NA	TRBD1	TRBV19	TRBJ2-5	13	CASRTTGEETQYF	TGTGCCAGTAGGACGACAGGGGAAGAGACCCAGTACTTC
NA	TRBD1	TRBV25-1	TRBJ1-1	15	CASSEFRTGLAEAFF	TGTGCCAGCAGTGAATTCAGGACAGGGTTAGCTGAAGCTTTCTTT
NA	TRBD1	TRBV29-1	TRBJ2-7	11	CSVNDRAEQYF	TGCAGCGTGAATGACAGGGCCGAGCAGTACTTC
NA	TRBD1	TRBV27	TRBJ1-5	14	CASTGTGLNQPQHF	TGTGCCAGCACTGGGACAGGCCTCAATCAGCCCCAGCATTTT
NA	TRBD2	TRBV27	TRBJ2-1	19	CASSRQREGLLRTYNEQFF	TGTGCCAGCAGTCGCCAGCGGGAGGGCCTCTTGCGTACCTACAATGAGCAGTTCTTC
NA	TRBD2	TRBV19	TRBJ2-3	15	CASSMTSGSTDTQYF	TGTGCCAGTAGTATGACTAGCGGGAGCACAGATACGCAGTATTTT
NA	NA	TRBV6-1	TRBJ2-1	16	CASSEGQAYSYNEQFF	TGTGCCAGCAGTGAAGGGCAGGCCTACTCCTACAATGAGCAGTTCTTC
NA	NA	TRBV11-2	TRBJ2-3	15	CASSITTLETDTQYF	TGTGCCAGCAGCATAACCACTCTAGAGACAGATACGCAGTATTTT
NA	TRBD1	TRBV11-2	TRBJ2-6	18	CASSLTPVTGGHDNVLTF	TGTGCCAGCAGTCTGACCCCGGTGACAGGGGGGCATGACAACGTCCTGACTTTC
NA	NA	TRBV27	TRBJ1-1	16	CASSFLFGAGGTEAFF	TGTGCCAGCAGTTTTTTATTCGGGGCGGGGGGCACTGAAGCTTTCTTT
NA	TRBD1	TRBV28	TRBJ1-2	15	CASNSPRTGAYGYTF	TGTGCCAGCAACTCACCCCGGACAGGAGCCTATGGCTACACCTTC
NA	TRBD1	TRBV5-1	TRBJ1-1	14	CASSARQGMGEAFF	TGCGCCAGCAGCGCTCGACAGGGAATGGGTGAAGCTTTCTTT
NA	TRBD2	TRBV6-5	TRBJ2-7	15	CASSRPGLAGYEQYF	TGTGCCAGCAGTCGACCGGGACTAGCGGGATACGAGCAGTACTTC
NA	TRBD1	TRBV4-1	TRBJ1-2	16	CASSTRTGGGNYGYTF	TGCGCCAGCAGCACCCGGACAGGGGGCGGAAACTATGGCTACACCTTC
NA	TRBD2	TRBV7-9	TRBJ2-1	17	CASSPKSGTSGYNEQFF	TGTGCCAGCAGCCCGAAGTCCGGGACTAGCGGTTACAATGAGCAGTTCTTC
NA	TRBD1	TRBV6-6	TRBJ1-2	13	CASGQGQGYGYTF	TGTGCCAGTGGACAGGGGCAGGGCTATGGCTACACCTTC
NA	TRBD2	TRBV19	TRBJ2-7	16	CTSSIGLAEFSYEQYF	TGTACCAGTAGTATCGGACTAGCGGAATTCTCCTACGAGCAGTACTTC
NA	TRBD2	TRBV27	TRBJ2-1	14	CASREGLADNEQFF	TGTGCCAGCAGAGAGGGACTAGCGGACAATGAGCAGTTCTTC
NA	TRBD2	TRBV15	TRBJ2-1	15	CATSSSGMTFNEQFF	TGTGCCACCAGCAGTAGCGGGATGACTTTTAATGAGCAGTTCTTC
NA	TRBD1	TRBV28	TRBJ1-5	14	CASLVQGGSQPQHF	TGTGCCAGCCTTGTACAGGGGGGAAGTCAGCCCCAGCATTTT
once	NA	TRBV7-9	TRBJ1-3	13	CASSLGGGNTIYF	TGTGCCAGCAGCTTAGGTGGGGGGAACACCATATATTTT
NA	TRBD2	TRBV14	TRBJ2-7	15	CASSLWTGGPDEQYF	TGTGCCAGCAGCCTGTGGACGGGAGGGCCTGACGAGCAGTACTTC
once	TRBD1	TRBV7-2	TRBJ2-7	15	CASSLAPGGNYEQYF	TGTGCCAGCAGCTTGGCTCCAGGGGGTAATTACGAGCAGTACTTC
NA	NA	TRBV4-2	TRBJ2-3	19	CASSQEVGSSGLRTDTQYF	TGTGCCAGCAGCCAAGAGGTAGGGTCATCGGGATTGCGCACAGATACGCAGTATTTT
few	NA	TRBV16	TRBJ1-4	13	CASSRGNNEKLFF	TGTGCCAGCAGCCGAGGAAATAATGAAAAACTGTTTTTT
NA	TRBD2	TRBV27	TRBJ2-1	13	CASSFSGRGEQFF	TGTGCCAGCAGTTTTAGCGGGAGGGGTGAGCAGTTCTTC
NA	NA	TRBV2	TRBJ1-6	12	CASSIQNSPLHF	TGTGCCAGCAGTATACAGAATTCACCCCTCCACTTT
NA	NA	TRBV21-1	TRBJ1-2	19	CASPSCRGRVSGPPGGYTF	TGTGCCAGCCCATCATGCAGGGGGCGCGTGTCCGGCCCTCCGGGTGGCTACACCTTC
NA	NA	TRBV4-1	TRBJ1-2	14	CASSQERGNYGYTF	TGCGCCAGCAGCCAGGAGCGGGGAAACTATGGCTACACCTTC
NA	NA	TRBV29-1	TRBJ1-1	14	CSVEMHGTIDGAFF	TGCAGCGTTGAAATGCATGGGACTATTGACGGAGCTTTCTTT
NA	NA	TRBV2	TRBJ1-5	16	CASSRDGGYSNQPQHF	TGTGCCAGCAGTAGGGACGGGGGTTATAGCAATCAGCCCCAGCATTTT
NA	TRBD2	TRBV12-5	TRBJ2-3	15	CASGLEAGRADTQYF	TGTGCTAGTGGTTTAGAAGCGGGGAGAGCAGATACGCAGTATTTT